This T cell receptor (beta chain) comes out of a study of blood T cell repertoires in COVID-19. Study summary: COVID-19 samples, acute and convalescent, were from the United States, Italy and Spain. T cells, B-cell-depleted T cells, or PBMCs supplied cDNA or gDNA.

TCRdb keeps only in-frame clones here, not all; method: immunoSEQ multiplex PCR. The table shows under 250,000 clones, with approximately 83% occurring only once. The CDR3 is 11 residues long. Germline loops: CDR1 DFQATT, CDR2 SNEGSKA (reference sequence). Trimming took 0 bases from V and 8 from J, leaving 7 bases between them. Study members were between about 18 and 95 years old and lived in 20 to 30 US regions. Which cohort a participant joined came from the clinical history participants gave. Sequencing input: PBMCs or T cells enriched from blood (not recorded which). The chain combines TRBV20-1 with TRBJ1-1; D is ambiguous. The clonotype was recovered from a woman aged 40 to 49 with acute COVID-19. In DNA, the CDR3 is TGCAGTGCTAGAGATGGGCCCGAAGCTTTCTTT. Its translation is CSARDGPEAFF.